One and the same sample provided the 21 T cell receptor beta chains below, sequenced in a study of graft-versus-host responses after intestinal transplantation. The assay was immunoSEQ multiplex PCR, and TCRdb's table has in-frame clones only and misses some. Here the sample spans about 46,000 clones, around 93% being singletons. Specimen: PBMCs, collected roughly 760 days after a first intestinal transplant, on the day of a second. The receptors were sampled from a human patient who received an intestinal transplant, so some T cells may come from the graft donor.

The CDR3 here is CAISEWGWASGVTDTQYF. For the CDR3, the DNA is TGTGCCATCAGTGAATGGGGCTGGGCTAGCGGGGTCACAGATACGCAGTATTTT. J is TRBJ2-3 and V is TRBV10-3, with 9 bases that match TRBD2. The germline V gene has CDR1 ENHRY and CDR2 SYGVKD. The CDR3 runs 18 residues. The ends lost 3 bases at V and 2 bases at J; junction bases unmatched: 12.

The chain is built from TRBV6-1 and TRBJ1-2; D unresolved. V lost 3 bases and J lost 0, with 11 bases in between. From germline, CDR1 is MNHNS and CDR2 SASEGT. This CDR3 spans 15 amino acids. The CDR3 spells CASSESRFSNYGYTF. The CDR3 region has the DNA TGTGCCAGCAGTGAGTCCCGTTTCTCTAACTATGGCTACACCTTC.

V usage is TRBV28 and J usage is TRBJ2-4; TRBD1 aligns across 7 bases. This CDR3 contains 15 residues. CDR1 is MDHEN and CDR2 is SYDVKM in the germline V gene. The V segment lost 9 bases and the J segment 1 base; nucleotides outside the gene matches: 9. CDR3 bases: TGTGCCAGTACTCGGACAGGATTGGCCAAAAACATTCAGTACTTC. This translates into CASTRTGLAKNIQYF.

The chain uses TRBV7-9 and TRBJ2-7; 12 nucleotides line up with TRBD2. The CDR3 runs to 14 residues. J was trimmed by 3 bases and V by 5 bases; bases with no gene match: 2. Germline CDR1 and CDR2: SEHNR and FQNEAQ (reference sequence). CDR3 in DNA: TGTGCCAGCAGCCAGACTAGCGGGAGCTACGAGCAGTACTTC. Its protein is CASSQTSGSYEQYF.

This chain uses TRBV30 with TRBJ2-2, with D uncertain. The V gene lost 1 base and the J gene lost 3 bases, with 9 bases spanning the gap. This CDR3 comprises 14 residues. CDR1 GTSNPN and CDR2 SVGIG come from the germline V gene (reference sequence). In DNA, the CDR3 is TGTGCCTGGAGTGGATCCTCTCACACCGGGGAGCTGTTTTTT. Translation: CAWSGSSHTGELFF. Full variable domain (remainder filled in from reference TRBV30 and TRBJ2-2): SQTIHQWPATLVQPVGSPLSLECTVEGTSNPNLYWYRQAAGRGLQLLFYSVGIGQISSEVPQNLSASRPQDRQFILSSKKLLLSDSGFYLCAWSGSSHTGELFFGEGSRLTVL.

This clone was observed a single time. This CDR3 reads CASSNGTLYQPQHF. As DNA, the CDR3 is TGTGCCAGCAGCAACGGGACACTTTATCAGCCCCAGCATTTT. This chain links TRBV5-5 with TRBJ1-5, with a weak D call TRBD1 (6 bases). The CDR3 has 14 residues. Looked up from germline, CDR1 is SGHKS and CDR2 is YYEKEE (reference sequence). Trimming removed 4 bases at V and 5 bases at J, with 13 bases between.

This clone was found a few times. The J gene is TRBJ2-6, the V gene TRBV4-3; weak D call: TRBD2 (6 bases). The CDR3 is 16 residues long. Trimming cost V 0 bases and J 1 base, with 7 bases left between them. Germline loops: CDR1 LGHNA, CDR2 YSLEER. CDR3 sequence reads: CASSQEEGSGANVLTF. CDR3 coding DNA: TGCGCCAGCAGCCAAGAGGAGGGATCTGGGGCCAACGTCCTGACTTTC.

The chain recombines TRBV5-8 with TRBJ2-7; D might be TRBD1 (6 bases). CDR1 is SGHTS, CDR2 YDEGEE, per germline. V lost 5 bases to trimming and J lost 12 bases, with 27 bases between them. This CDR3 has 15 amino acids. The DNA of the CDR3 is TGTGCCAGCAGTTCACCTCGTGGGGGACACCCCGCGGGGTACTTC. It translates to CASSSPRGGHPAGYF.

The genes are TRBV9 and TRBJ2-7, with D uncertain. The V gene's germline CDR1 is SGDLS and CDR2 YYNGEE. The CDR3 contains 15 residues. The germline V and J ends were trimmed by 0 bases and 3 bases, with 13 bases remaining between them. The CDR3 protein is CASSVGPGFNYEQYF. The CDR3, as DNA: TGTGCCAGCAGCGTAGGGCCAGGATTCAACTACGAGCAGTACTTC.

This rearrangement joins TRBV6-5 to TRBJ2-7; maybe TRBD1 (6 bases). The CDR3 covers 13 residues. V shed 6 bases and J shed 2 bases, with 11 bases lying between them. Germline V CDR1 and CDR2: MNHEY, SVGAGI. As DNA, the CDR3 is TGTGCCAGCAGCCTGGGGGCAGCCTACGAGCAGTACTTC. It yields the protein CASSLGAAYEQYF.

Note on this clone: An end of the junction does not agree with germline; a read error may underlie this. The CDR3 here is CASSPTAYNEQLF. CDR3 nucleotides: TGTGCCAGTAGTCCGACAGCATACAATGAGCAGCTCTTC. This chain uses TRBV19 with TRBJ2-1, with D tentatively TRBD1 (5 bases). There are 13 residues in the CDR3. Germline loops: CDR1 LNHDA, CDR2 SQIVND (reference sequence).

The rearrangement uses TRBV7-3 and TRBJ1-1; 7 nucleotides match TRBD1. Trimming took 4 bases from V and 4 from J; bases not matched to a gene: 3. CDR3 length: 13 amino acids. Germline V gene data show CDR1 as SGHTA and CDR2 as FQGTGA. CDR3 nucleotide sequence: TGTGCCAGCAGCTGGACAGGCGGCACTGAAGCTTTCTTT. Amino acid sequence: CASSWTGGTEAFF. Together with reference TRBV7-3 and TRBJ1-1, the CDR3 gives the full variable domain: GAGVSQTPSNKVTEKGKYVELRCDPISGHTALYWYRQSLGQGPEFLIYFQGTGAADDSGLPNDRFFAVRPEGSVSTLKIQRTERGDSAVYLCASSWTGGTEAFFGQGTRLTVV.

This clone was counted once. The chain is built from TRBV19 and TRBJ1-5; tentative D call: TRBD1 (6 bases). The V gene's germline CDR1 is LNHDA and CDR2 SQIVND (reference sequence). V was clipped by 6 bases and J by 0 bases, with 12 bases between them. The CDR3 covers 15 residues. CDR3 sequence: CASRGGGVSNQPQHF. CDR3 DNA: TGTGCCAGTAGAGGGGGAGGGGTTAGCAATCAGCCCCAGCATTTT.

The chain carries TRBV25-1 and TRBJ2-5; D is uncertain. CDR1 and CDR2 from the germline V gene are MGHDK and SYGVNS. CDR3 length: 14 amino acids. V lost 4 bases to trimming and J lost 4 bases, with 13 bases between them. This CDR3 is CASSASVVAETQYF. The DNA of the CDR3 is TGTGCCAGCAGTGCCTCCGTGGTAGCAGAGACCCAGTACTTC.

CDR3 in DNA: TGTGCCAGCAGTTTCGGACAGGGCTTGTCAGAGACCCAGTACTTC. Protein sequence: CASSFGQGLSETQYF. The gene calls are TRBV6-5 and TRBJ2-5, with 8 bases aligning to TRBD1. Germline V gene sequence: CDR1 MNHEY, CDR2 SVGAGI. V trimming: 4 bases; J trimming: 4 bases; junction bases outside the gene matches: 8. This CDR3 region has 15 residues.

The rearrangement uses TRBV2 and TRBJ2-5; D is unclear. Germline V gene data show CDR1 as SNHLY and CDR2 as FYNNEI. V lost 7 bases, J lost 3 bases, and 12 bases lay in between. The CDR3 has 13 residues. This chain's CDR3 is CASKGSREETQYF. Written as DNA, the CDR3 is TGTGCCAGCAAAGGGTCTAGGGAAGAGACCCAGTACTTC.

This chain uses TRBV27 with TRBJ1-2, with TRBD1 matching over 7 bases. The CDR3 contains 13 residues. J gave up 4 bases and V 5 bases, and 4 bases lay outside the gene matches. Germline-derived CDR1 and CDR2 are MNHEY and SMNVEV (reference sequence). CDR3 DNA sequence: TGTGCCAGCAGTGGACGGACAGGCTATGGCTACACCTTC. Translated: CASSGRTGYGYTF.

This clone was found once. The chain has TRBV5-1 and TRBJ2-2, with a possible D match to TRBD2 (6 bases). This CDR3 is 15 amino acids long. The germline V gene encodes CDR1 SGHRS and CDR2 YFSETQ. Between the trimmed V and J ends, which lost 1 base and 3 bases, there was a span of 10 bases. CDR3 amino acids: CASSLSSDYTGELFF. The CDR3 DNA reads TGCGCCAGCAGCTTGTCTAGCGATTACACCGGGGAGCTGTTTTTT.

The genes are TRBV5-1 and TRBJ1-5; 7 bases are a match to TRBD1. J was trimmed by 7 bases and V by 4 bases; bases with no gene match: 5. CDR1 is SGHRS and CDR2 is YFSETQ in the germline V gene. The CDR3 covers 13 residues. CDR3 loop: CASSQGERQPQHF. CDR3 nucleotides: TGCGCCAGCAGCCAGGGGGAACGGCAGCCCCAGCATTTT.

The V call is TRBV21-1, the J call TRBJ2-5; TRBD2, the table's D call, was not compared with the DNA. TRBV21-1 constitutes a pseudogene. The CDR3 is 15 residues long. CDR3 in amino acids: CASSAKNTSQETQYF. The CDR3 coding sequence is TGTGCCAGCAGCGCCAAGAATACTTCCCAAGAGACCCAGTACTTC.

The chain uses TRBV11-2 and TRBJ2-7, with a possible D match to TRBD2 (6 bases). V was pared by 5 bases and J by 0 bases, with 11 bases between. Looked up from germline, CDR1 is SGHAT and CDR2 is FQNNGV. The CDR3 sequence is 14 residues long. CDR3 sequence: CASSTGLVSYEQYF. Here the CDR3 DNA reads TGTGCCAGCAGCACGGGACTCGTCTCCTACGAGCAGTACTTC.